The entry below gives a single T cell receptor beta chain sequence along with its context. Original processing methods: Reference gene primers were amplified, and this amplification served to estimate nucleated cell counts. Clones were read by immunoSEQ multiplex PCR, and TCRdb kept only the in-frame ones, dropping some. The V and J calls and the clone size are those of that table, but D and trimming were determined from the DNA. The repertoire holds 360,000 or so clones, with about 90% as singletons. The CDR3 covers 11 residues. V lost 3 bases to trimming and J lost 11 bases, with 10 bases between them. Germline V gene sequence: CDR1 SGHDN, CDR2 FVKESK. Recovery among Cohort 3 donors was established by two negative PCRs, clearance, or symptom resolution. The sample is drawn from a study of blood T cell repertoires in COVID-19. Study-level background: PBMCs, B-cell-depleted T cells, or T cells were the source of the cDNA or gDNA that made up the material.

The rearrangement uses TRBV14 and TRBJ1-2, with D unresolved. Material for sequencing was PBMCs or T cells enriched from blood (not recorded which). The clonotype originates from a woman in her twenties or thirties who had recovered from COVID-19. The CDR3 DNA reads TGTGCCAGCAGCCAGTATGGAGATTACACCTTC. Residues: CASSQYGDYTF.